This T cell receptor (beta chain) was captured in a study of T cells in Graves' hyperthyroidism and ophthalmopathy. TCR beta CDR3 region amplification was performed from RNA transcripts. The HTBI set primed first-round TCR CDR3 RT-PCR. TCRdb analysed the multiplex PCR reads with MiXCR anew, one entry per CDR3 protein. The sample gives over 400,000 distinct CDR3 sequences, 22% of which show up once; approximately 49% is in the top ten. CDR1 is SGHVS, CDR2 FQNEAQ, per germline. The length of the CDR3 is 15 residues. The germline V and J ends were trimmed by 6 bases and 5 bases, with 19 bases remaining between them. In this sample, this clonotype turned up many times.

This receptor was taken from a woman between 65 and 79 years old with Graves' ophthalmopathy. The specimen sequenced was blood. The chain joins TRBV7-8 to TRBJ1-1; tentatively, D is TRBD1 (6 bases). CDR3 region: CASREYRVGGTEAFF. Written as DNA, the CDR3 is TGTGCCAGCAGAGAATACAGGGTTGGGGGGACTGAAGCTTTCTTT.